The 9 T cell receptor beta chains below come from one sample, sequenced in a study of cytomegalovirus exposure and HLA in healthy donors. Primers for the PCR totalled 60 Vbeta and 13 Jbeta. The protocol was immunoSEQ multiplex PCR, while the TCRdb copy is restricted to in-frame clones and leaves out a portion. This table holds some 200,000 clones. Sample: PBMCs. Receptors were obtained from a woman aged 18-29 years in good health and CMV-seropositive.

This chain connects TRBV18 to TRBJ2-1; maybe TRBD2 (5 bases). In germline, CDR1 is KGHSH, CDR2 LQKENI. The ends were cut back, 3 bases at V and 5 bases at J, with 14 bases in the middle. This CDR3 has 15 amino acids. CDR3 nucleotide sequence: TGTGCCAGCTCACCCCAAGTTCAGCGGAACAATGAGCAGTTCTTC. It specifies CASSPQVQRNNEQFF.

The chain uses TRBV4-1 and TRBJ2-7; TRBD2 might be the D (5 bases). The germline V and J ends were trimmed by 1 base and 4 bases, with 11 bases remaining between them. The CDR3 extends over 14 amino acids. Germline V CDR1 and CDR2: MGHRA, YSYEKL. The CDR3 region is CASSQAFGKYEQYF. The CDR3 DNA reads as TGCGCCAGCAGCCAAGCGTTCGGGAAGTACGAGCAGTACTTC.

This chain uses TRBV2 with TRBJ1-4; TRBD1 matches at 7 bases. The CDR3 has 14 amino acids. CDR1 is SNHLY and CDR2 is FYNNEI in the germline V gene. The J segment lost 6 bases and the V segment lost 5 bases, leaving 6 bases of the junction unmatched. This chain's CDR3 is CASSKTGSYEKLFF. Here the CDR3 DNA reads TGTGCCAGCAGTAAGACAGGGTCTTATGAAAAACTGTTTTTT.

V is TRBV18 and J is TRBJ2-2; 10 nucleotides line up with TRBD1. Germline trimming cut 0 bases from V and 9 bases from J; bases unmatched to any gene: 1. Germline CDR1 and CDR2: KGHSH and LQKENI. The CDR3 covers 14 residues. Here the CDR3 DNA reads TGTGCCAGCTCACCACCGACAGGGGGCCGGGAGCTGTTTTTT. Translation gives CASSPPTGGRELFF.

The CDR3 spells CASRLGTTQETQYF. The CDR3, as DNA: TGTGCCAGCAGGCTAGGGACTACCCAAGAGACCCAGTACTTC. The chain employs TRBV2 and TRBJ2-5; 7 bases are shared with TRBD2. This CDR3 is 14 amino acids long. The germline gives CDR1 SNHLY, CDR2 FYNNEI. Losses at the gene ends were 6 bases for V and 1 base for J; bases not matched to a gene: 5.

V gene TRBV7-9 combines with J gene TRBJ2-1; TRBD1 agrees at 7 bases. V dropped 6 bases and J dropped 0; count of bases not matched to a gene: 11. The CDR3 sequence is 17 residues long. Germline-derived CDR1 and CDR2 are SEHNR and FQNEAQ (reference sequence). DNA of the CDR3: TGTGCCAGCAGTCCCCGAACAGGGGTAAGCTCCTACAATGAGCAGTTCTTC. This codes for CASSPRTGVSSYNEQFF.

The chain has TRBV7-9 and TRBJ2-3, with 8 bases matching TRBD2. CDR3 length equals 14 residues. The germline CDR1 and CDR2 sequences are SEHNR and FQNEAQ (reference sequence). Trimming took 1 base from V and 6 from J; bases not matched to a gene: 3. Written as DNA, the CDR3 is TGTGCCAGCAGCTTAGGGGCGGGGGGCGATACGCAGTATTTT. This translates into CASSLGAGGDTQYF.

The CDR3 bases are TGCGCCAGCAGTTCGCGAGGAGGTAGCTCCTACAATGAGCAGTTCTTC. Translating it yields CASSSRGGSSYNEQFF. The chain employs TRBV5-1 and TRBJ2-1, with TRBD2 as a possible D gene (5 bases). The CDR3 has 16 amino acids. V lost 5 bases to trimming and J lost 0 bases, with 15 bases between them. Per germline, CDR1 SGHRS and CDR2 YFSETQ.

The rearrangement uses TRBV7-2 and TRBJ2-3, with TRBD1 matching 8 bases. CDR3 length: 14 amino acids. The germline gives CDR1 SGHTA, CDR2 FQGNSA. The J segment lost 4 bases and the V segment lost 1 base, leaving 1 base of the junction unmatched. DNA for the CDR3: TGTGCCAGCAGCTTAGGGACAGGGTCAGATACGCAGTATTTT. Its protein product is CASSLGTGSDTQYF.